This TCR beta chain is from a study of T cell responses to AZD1222 COVID-19 vaccine. Overall study results and limits: Clonal diversity may have been underestimated, and the donors were mostly white British, with more females than males.

Trimming left V 10 bases short and J 4 bases short, with 11 bases between. CDR1 is MNHEY, CDR2 SMNVEV, per germline (reference sequence). This CDR3 has 11 amino acids. Sequenced by immunoSEQ multiplex PCR; TCRdb stores in-frame clones only, minus some. The table records 60,000 to 75,000 clones, roughly 80% of them present only once. In regard to this clone: Its target is unknown.

This TCR was sampled from an adult who received the AZD1222 COVID-19 vaccine. The source was peripheral blood, collected 28 days after the second AZD1222 dose. This chain links TRBV27 with TRBJ2-7; no firm D call. The chain's CDR3 is CATNFGYEQYF. The CDR3 nucleotides read TGTGCCACTAATTTCGGATACGAGCAGTACTTC.